The entry that follows covers one TCR beta chain sequence. This record belongs to a study of blood T cell repertoires in COVID-19. Study background: Donors in the United States, Italy and Spain gave samples during acute or convalescent COVID-19. Sources were T cells, B-cell-depleted T cells, or PBMCs; the material itself was cDNA or gDNA.

With 6 bases removed from V and 0 bases from J, the gap between germline ends came to 21 bases. The germline V gene has CDR1 MDHEN and CDR2 SYDVKM. The CDR3 consists of 18 residues. Authors' methods: Reference gene primers were amplified, and this amplification served to estimate nucleated cell counts. TCRdb's table, derived via immunoSEQ multiplex PCR, lists solely in-frame clones and lacks some. V, J and clone size reflect that table, while D and trimming were determined from the DNA. This table holds some 250,000 clones, around 83% found once. The receptor was derived from a man of 80 years or more with acute or convalescent COVID-19. The sequencing input was peripheral blood. The chain employs TRBV28 and TRBJ1-5; tentatively, D is TRBD1 (6 bases). The CDR3 nucleotides read TGTGCCAGCAGACTTGGGGACACGTCTTCATATAGCAATCAGCCCCAGCATTTT. Translated, it gives CASRLGDTSSYSNQPQHF.